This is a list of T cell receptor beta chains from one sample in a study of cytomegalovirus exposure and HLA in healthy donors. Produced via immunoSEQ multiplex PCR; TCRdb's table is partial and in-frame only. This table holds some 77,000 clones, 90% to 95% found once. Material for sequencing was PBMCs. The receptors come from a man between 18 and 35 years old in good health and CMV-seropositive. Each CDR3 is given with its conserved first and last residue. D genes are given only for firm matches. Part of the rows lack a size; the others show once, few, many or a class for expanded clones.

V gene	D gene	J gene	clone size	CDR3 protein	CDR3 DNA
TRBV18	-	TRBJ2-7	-	CASSPPWRGREQYF	TGTGCCAGCTCACCACCCTGGAGGGGTCGGGAGCAGTACTTC
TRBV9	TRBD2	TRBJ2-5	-	CASSVASGEETQYF	TGTGCCAGCAGCGTAGCTAGCGGGGAAGAGACCCAGTACTTC
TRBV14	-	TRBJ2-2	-	CASSQVRGAGELFF	TGTGCCAGCAGCCAAGTCCGAGGAGCCGGGGAGCTGTTTTTT
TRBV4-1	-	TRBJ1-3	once	CASSQDTPGLLRGRSGNTIYF	TGCGCCAGCAGCCAAGATACGCCGGGACTTCTCCGTGGAAGATCTGGAAACACCATATATTTT
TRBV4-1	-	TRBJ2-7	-	CASSQEAGGPYEQYF	TGCGCCAGCAGCCAAGAGGCAGGGGGGCCCTACGAGCAGTACTTC
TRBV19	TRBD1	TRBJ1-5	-	CASRFQPDRGFFQPQHF	TGTGCCAGTAGATTCCAACCGGACAGGGGGTTCTTTCAGCCCCAGCATTTT
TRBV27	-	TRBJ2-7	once	CASSLIPRDAVHEQYF	TGTGCCAGCAGTTTAATCCCCAGAGATGCGGTGCACGAGCAGTACTTC
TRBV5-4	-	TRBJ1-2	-	CASSLAAGPANYGYTF	TGTGCCAGCAGCTTGGCGGCAGGCCCAGCTAACTATGGCTACACCTTC
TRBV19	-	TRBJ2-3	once	CATRQQLATDTQYF	TGTGCCACGCGGCAGCAGCTGGCTACAGATACGCAGTATTTT
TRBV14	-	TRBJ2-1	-	CASSQVTGHGYNEQFF	TGTGCCAGCAGCCAAGTTACGGGACACGGTTACAATGAGCAGTTCTTC
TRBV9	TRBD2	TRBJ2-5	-	CASSVVASGPQTQYF	TGTGCCAGCAGCGTAGTGGCTAGCGGGCCCCAGACCCAGTACTTC
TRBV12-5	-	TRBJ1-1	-	CASGEQGRGTEAFF	TGTGCTAGTGGCGAACAGGGTAGGGGCACTGAAGCTTTCTTT
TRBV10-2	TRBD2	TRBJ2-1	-	CASLAAETEPYNEQFF	TGCGCCTCACTAGCGGCCGAGACCGAACCCTACAATGAGCAGTTCTTC
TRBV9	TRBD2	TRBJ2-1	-	CASSVGTSGVRSYNEQFF	TGTGCCAGCAGCGTCGGGACTAGCGGGGTCCGCTCCTACAATGAGCAGTTCTTC
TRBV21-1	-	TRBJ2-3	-	CASSNWTEYNTDTQYF	TGTGCCAGCAGCAACTGGACTGAATATAACACAGATACGCAGTATTTT